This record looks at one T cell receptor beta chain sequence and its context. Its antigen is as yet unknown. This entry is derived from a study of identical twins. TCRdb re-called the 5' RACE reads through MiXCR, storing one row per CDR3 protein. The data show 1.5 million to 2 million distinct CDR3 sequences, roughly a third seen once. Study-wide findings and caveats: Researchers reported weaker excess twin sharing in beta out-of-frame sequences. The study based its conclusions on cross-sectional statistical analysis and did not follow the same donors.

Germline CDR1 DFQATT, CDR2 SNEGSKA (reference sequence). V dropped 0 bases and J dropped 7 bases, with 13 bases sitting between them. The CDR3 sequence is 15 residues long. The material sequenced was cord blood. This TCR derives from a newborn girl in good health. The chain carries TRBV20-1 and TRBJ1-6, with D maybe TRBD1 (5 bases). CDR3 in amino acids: CSAREPGTDNSPLHF. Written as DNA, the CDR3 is TGCAGTGCTAGAGAGCCGGGGACGGACAATTCACCCCTCCACTTT.